This T cell receptor beta chain was documented in a study of immune characterization of retroperitoneal liposarcoma. TCRdb fed the PCR reads into MiXCR, producing one record per CDR3 protein. The sample yields around 2,700 distinct CDR3 sequences, approximately 35% seen once. Germline lookup yields CDR1 MNHEY and CDR2 SVGEGT. V was clipped by 6 bases and J by 5 bases; unmatched bases: 4. The CDR3 is made up of 14 amino acids. The chain carries TRBV6-2 or TRBV6-3 and TRBJ2-2; 9 nucleotides line up with TRBD1. The receptor's source is a male donor with retroperitoneal liposarcoma. Sequenced material: tumor tissue. In DNA, the CDR3 is TGTGCCAGCAGCCAGACAGGGGGGACCGGGGAGCTGTTTTTT. Its translation is CASSQTGGTGELFF.